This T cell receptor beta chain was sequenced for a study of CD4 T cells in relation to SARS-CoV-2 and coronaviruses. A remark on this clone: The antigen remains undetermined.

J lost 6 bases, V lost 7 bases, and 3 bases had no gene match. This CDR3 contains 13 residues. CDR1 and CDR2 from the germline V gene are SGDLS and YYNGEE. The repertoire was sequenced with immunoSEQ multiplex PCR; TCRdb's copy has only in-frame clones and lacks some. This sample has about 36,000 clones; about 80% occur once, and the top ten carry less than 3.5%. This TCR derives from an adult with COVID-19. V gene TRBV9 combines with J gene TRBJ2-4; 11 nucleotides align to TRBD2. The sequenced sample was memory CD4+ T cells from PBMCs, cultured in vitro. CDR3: CASSGLAGNIQYF. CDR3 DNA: TGTGCCAGCTCAGGACTAGCGGGAAACATTCAGTACTTC.